The 26 T cell receptor beta chains in this list originate from one sample, sequenced in a study of T-cell memory formation after mild COVID-19. TCRdb analysed the 5' RACE reads with MiXCR anew, one entry per CDR3 protein. The sample consists of about 400,000 distinct CDR3 sequences, about a quarter of them appearing once. The source material was PBMCs or a T cell subset sorted from them (not recorded which). These receptors were collected from an adult woman who had mild COVID-19 (a few samples of this study predate the infection). Cell type and time point are not known.

This clonotype was counted only a few times. This chain links TRBV12-3 or TRBV12-4 with TRBJ2-1; a weak D match, TRBD2 (6 bases). The CDR3 spans 15 residues. V was shortened by 1 base and J by 8 bases, with 15 bases between the two germline ends. CDR3 residues: CASSLGLVSGDEQFF. CDR3 nucleotides: TGTGCCAGCAGTTTAGGACTAGTTTCGGGGGATGAGCAGTTCTTC.

The V call is TRBV6-2 or TRBV6-3, the J call TRBJ2-2; 7 bases map to TRBD2. The CDR3 is made up of 15 amino acids. Germline lookup yields CDR1 MNHEY and CDR2 SVGEGT. Trimming removed 6 bases from V and 0 bases from J; junction bases left unmatched: 4. The DNA of the CDR3 is TGTGCCAGCAGAAGAAGCGGGACGAACACCGGGGAGCTGTTTTTT. It specifies CASRRSGTNTGELFF.

The chain couples TRBV27 to TRBJ2-1; 10 positions agree with TRBD2. The length of the CDR3 is 17 residues. J gave up 4 bases and V 5 bases, and 11 bases lay outside the gene matches. Germline-derived CDR1 and CDR2 are MNHEY and SMNVEV (reference sequence). The CDR3 DNA reads TGTGCCAGCAGTCCGCCGCTAGCGGGGGTGTATTACAATGAGCAGTTCTTC. Translation gives CASSPPLAGVYYNEQFF.

This clonotype has more than one count but fewer than ten. V and J are TRBV25-1 and TRBJ2-7, with D possibly matching TRBD2 (5 bases). The CDR3 sequence is 15 residues long. Germline V CDR1 and CDR2: MGHDK, SYGVNS. Trimming removed 7 bases from V and 0 bases from J, with 16 bases in between. As DNA, the CDR3 is TGTGCCAGCATGGACGCGGGTCCATACTCCTACGAGCAGTACTTC. As protein: CASMDAGPYSYEQYF.

The genes are TRBV7-9 and TRBJ2-7; a weak D match, TRBD2 (7 bases). In germline, CDR1 is SEHNR, CDR2 FQNEAQ (reference sequence). The CDR3 consists of 12 residues. V was trimmed by 4 bases and J by 5 bases, leaving 9 bases between them. The CDR3 loop is CASSWGGDEQYF. CDR3 coding DNA: TGTGCCAGCAGCTGGGGGGGCGACGAGCAGTACTTC.

This clonotype has only a few counts. The rearrangement uses TRBV12-3 or TRBV12-4 and TRBJ1-2; unclear D gene. The CDR3 consists of 11 residues. V lost 4 bases and J 8 bases, leaving 8 bases between the germline ends. The CDR3 protein is CASSWTGGYTF. In nucleotides, the CDR3 is TGTGCCAGCAGTTGGACCGGGGGCTACACCTTC.

V and J are TRBV2 and TRBJ2-1; TRBD2 agrees at 7 bases. Trimming removed 3 bases from V and 1 base from J; junction bases left unmatched: 0. This CDR3 region has 14 residues. The germline CDR1 and CDR2 sequences are SNHLY and FYNNEI. The CDR3 reads CASSDGGSYNEQFF. The CDR3 DNA sequence: TGTGCCAGCAGTGACGGGGGGTCCTACAATGAGCAGTTCTTC.

This clonotype appeared a few times. V gene TRBV18 combines with J gene TRBJ2-7; D is ambiguous. Germline V CDR1 and CDR2: KGHSH, LQKENI. The CDR3 contains 15 residues. V lost 0 bases and J lost 4, with 13 bases in between. As DNA, the CDR3 is TGTGCCAGCTCACCACCGATGTCTAGTAGATACGAGCAGTACTTC. Translated, it gives CASSPPMSSRYEQYF.

V and J are TRBV7-8 and TRBJ2-2; possible D gene TRBD1, 6 bases. The CDR3 is made up of 13 amino acids. Trimming shortened V by 7 bases and J by 7 bases, and 13 bases separated the two germline ends. Looked up from germline, CDR1 is SGHVS and CDR2 is FQNEAQ. CDR3 protein: CASTQGLGGELFF. The CDR3, as DNA: TGTGCCAGCACGCAGGGGTTGGGCGGGGAGCTGTTTTTT.

This clonotype has only a few counts. The chain is built from TRBV7-9 and TRBJ2-5; TRBD2 matches at 7 bases. This CDR3 region has 16 residues. Per germline, CDR1 SEHNR and CDR2 FQNEAQ (reference sequence). After removal of 4 bases from V and 2 bases from J, the junction contained 10 bases not matched to a gene. CDR3 nucleotide sequence: TGTGCCAGCAGCTACCACGTGCCAGCGGGGCAAGAGACCCAGTACTTC. Translated: CASSYHVPAGQETQYF.

The chain has TRBV5-5 and TRBJ2-3; the D gene is possibly TRBD2 (5 bases). Trimming stripped 3 bases from V and 0 bases from J, with 11 bases between. Germline V CDR1 and CDR2: SGHKS, YYEKEE (reference sequence). The CDR3 length is 15 residues. CDR3 protein: CASSYAAASTDTQYF. In DNA, the CDR3 is TGTGCCAGCAGCTATGCAGCGGCCAGCACAGATACGCAGTATTTT.

This clonotype was seen at least ten times. The chain links TRBV7-8 to TRBJ2-1; 10 bases match TRBD1. The CDR3 length is 14 residues. V was pared by 4 bases and J by 7 bases, with 4 bases of the junction left unmatched. Per germline, CDR1 SGHVS and CDR2 FQNEAQ. This CDR3 reads CASSSGTGVNEQFF. The CDR3 nucleotides read TGTGCCAGCAGCTCCGGGACAGGGGTGAATGAGCAGTTCTTC.

This clonotype showed up many times. This chain's CDR3 is CASSPGGASKDTQYF. The DNA of the CDR3 is TGTGCCAGCAGCCCCGGGGGGGCGAGTAAAGATACGCAGTATTTT. V usage is TRBV12-3 or TRBV12-4 and J usage is TRBJ2-3, with 8 bases matching TRBD2. This CDR3 contains 15 residues. The V segment lost 6 bases and the J segment 5 bases; nucleotides outside the gene matches: 10.

This chain joins TRBV19 and TRBJ2-3; 8 bases line up with TRBD1. The CDR3 extends over 14 amino acids. V lost 5 bases to trimming and J lost 2 bases; unmatched junction nucleotides: 3. Germline V gene sequence: CDR1 LNHDA, CDR2 SQIVND (reference sequence). Written as DNA, the CDR3 is TGTGCCAGTAGTGCCAGGGGGCCCACAGATACGCAGTATTTT. It yields the protein CASSARGPTDTQYF.

This clonotype turned up a few times. The chain is built from TRBV12-3 or TRBV12-4 and TRBJ2-3; 7 bases align to TRBD1. The CDR3 consists of 12 residues. The V segment lost 1 base and the J segment 9 bases; nucleotides outside the gene matches: 1. DNA of the CDR3: TGTGCCAGCAGTTTAGTAGGGGGCACGCAGTATTTT. It codes for CASSLVGGTQYF.

In its sample, this clonotype was seen a few times. The chain links TRBV5-3 to TRBJ2-1, with 9 nucleotides matching TRBD1. TRBV5-3 is flagged as an ORF with uncertain function. CDR3 length equals 17 residues. J was trimmed by 8 bases and V by 1 base; bases with no gene match: 13. CDR3 nucleotide sequence: TGTGCCAGAAGCTTGTCAGCGTGTACAGGGGGCCTGTATGAGCAGTTCTTC. Translation gives CARSLSACTGGLYEQFF.

In its sample, this clonotype was seen many times. This rearrangement joins TRBV7-2 to TRBJ2-2, with TRBD1 identical over 9 bases. The CDR3 runs 17 residues. Per the germline V gene, CDR1 is SGHTA and CDR2 is FQGNSA. V dropped 5 bases and J dropped 5; count of bases not matched to a gene: 12. The chain's CDR3 is CASSHYPGTGKTGELFF. CDR3 DNA: TGTGCCAGCAGCCACTACCCCGGGACAGGGAAGACCGGGGAGCTGTTTTTT.

This clonotype was counted only a few times. The rearrangement links TRBV9 to TRBJ1-5; D call uncertain. Germline CDR1 SGDLS, CDR2 YYNGEE. The CDR3 extends over 14 amino acids. V gave up 3 bases and J gave up 5 bases, with 12 bases separating them. This chain's CDR3 is CASSERGADQPQHF. The CDR3 DNA reads as TGTGCCAGCAGCGAGCGGGGTGCCGATCAGCCCCAGCATTTT.

In this sample, this clonotype turned up a few times. The V call is TRBV7-2, the J call TRBJ2-5; TRBD2 matches at 15 bases. V was pared by 4 bases and J by 1 base, with 1 base of the junction left unmatched. The CDR3 length is 16 residues. The V gene's germline CDR1 is SGHTA and CDR2 FQGNSA. The CDR3 region has the DNA TGTGCCAGCAGCTCGGGACTAGCGGGGGGCCAAGAGACCCAGTACTTC. It translates to CASSSGLAGGQETQYF. Supplemented by reference TRBV7-2 and TRBJ2-5, the full variable domain reads GAGVSQSPSNKVTEKGKDVELRCDPISGHTALYWYRQSLGQGLEFLIYFQGNSAPDKSGLPSDRFSAERTGGSVSTLTIQRTQQEDSAVYLCASSSGLAGGQETQYFGPGTRLLVL.

This clonotype turned up a few times. The V gene is TRBV18, the J gene TRBJ1-1; 8 positions match TRBD1. The CDR3 spans 16 residues. V gave up 1 base and J gave up 4 bases; unmatched junction bases: 8. Per the germline V gene, CDR1 is KGHSH and CDR2 is LQKENI. CDR3 loop: CASSPRIRGQGTEAFF. The CDR3 DNA is TGTGCCAGCTCACCACGGATTCGTGGACAGGGCACTGAAGCTTTCTTT.

This clonotype was detected only a few times. This rearrangement joins TRBV5-1 to TRBJ1-1; 9 bases are a match to TRBD1. The germline V gene encodes CDR1 SGHRS and CDR2 YFSETQ. The CDR3 is made up of 16 amino acids. The J segment lost 5 bases and the V segment lost 4 bases, leaving 12 bases of the junction unmatched. CDR3 in DNA: TGCGCCAGCAGCCTAGAGACAGGGGGTCTCCGGACTGAAGCTTTCTTT. It codes for CASSLETGGLRTEAFF. The variable domain in full, with the rest retrieved from reference TRBV5-1 and TRBJ1-1, is KAGVTQTPRYLIKTRGQQVTLSCSPISGHRSVSWYQQTPGQGLQFLFEYFSETQRNKGNFPGRFSGRQFSNSRSEMNVSTLELGDSALYLCASSLETGGLRTEAFFGQGTRLTVV.

The sample holds a few counts of this clonotype. CDR3 nucleotide sequence: TGCGCCAGCAGCCAAGATTGGACTAGCGGTCGAGATACGCAGTATTTT. Amino acids: CASSQDWTSGRDTQYF. The gene calls are TRBV4-3 and TRBJ2-3; 10 bases are shared with TRBD2. The CDR3 has 16 amino acids. V was clipped by 0 bases and J by 5 bases; unmatched bases: 5. CDR1 LGHNA and CDR2 YSLEER come from the germline V gene.

The chain employs TRBV3-1 and TRBJ2-1, with TRBD2 identical over 10 bases. CDR1 LGHDT and CDR2 YNNKEL come from the germline V gene (reference sequence). V shed 1 base and J 9 bases; nucleotides not matched to a gene: 3. The CDR3 has 14 residues. The CDR3 DNA follows: TGTGCCAGCAGCCAAGTTCTAGCGGGAGTTGAGCAGTTCTTC. It is translated as CASSQVLAGVEQFF.

This clonotype was recorded a few times. The rearrangement links TRBV3-1 to TRBJ2-1; D possibly corresponds to TRBD2 (5 bases). V was cut by 1 base and J by 10 bases, with 8 bases left in between. From germline, CDR1 is LGHDT and CDR2 YNNKEL (reference sequence). The length of the CDR3 is 12 residues. CDR3 residues: CASSQGEGEQFF. Here the CDR3 DNA reads TGTGCCAGCAGCCAAGGAGAGGGAGAGCAGTTCTTC.

This clonotype has only a few counts. The chain has TRBV5-1 and TRBJ1-2; D is ambiguous. Between the trimmed V and J ends, which lost 1 base and 6 bases, there was a span of 10 bases. The CDR3 has 13 residues. CDR1 is SGHRS, CDR2 YFSETQ, per germline. The CDR3 DNA follows: TGCGCCAGCAGCTTGATGGAGTCGGATGGCTACACCTTC. This translates into CASSLMESDGYTF.

The chain combines TRBV7-9 with TRBJ2-2, with a weak D call TRBD2 (5 bases). The CDR3 has 15 residues. V was shortened by 3 bases and J by 5 bases, with 13 bases between the two germline ends. Germline V lookup: CDR1 SEHNR, CDR2 FQNEAQ (reference sequence). CDR3 in amino acids: CASSFRGEWTGELFF. CDR3 sequence (DNA): TGTGCCAGCAGCTTCCGGGGAGAGTGGACCGGGGAGCTGTTTTTT.